The source of this T cell receptor (beta chain) is a study of cytomegalovirus exposure and HLA in healthy donors. PCR involved 60 Vbeta and 13 Jbeta primers. Data came from immunoSEQ multiplex PCR; TCRdb stores just in-frame clones and leaves some out. Of some 97,000 clones in the sample, 79% were seen once. The CDR3 spans 16 residues. V lost 0 bases and J lost 2, with 13 bases in between. Per germline, CDR1 MNHEY and CDR2 SVGAGI. This receptor was taken from a female donor in good health and CMV-seropositive. V gene TRBV6-5 combines with J gene TRBJ1-1; weak D call: TRBD1 (5 bases). Sequences were obtained from PBMCs. The CDR3 DNA reads TGTGCCAGCAGTTACTCGTCCGGGGGAGGAAACACTGAAGCTTTCTTT. Encoded protein: CASSYSSGGGNTEAFF.